Listed here are 5 T cell receptor beta chains from one sample, sequenced in a study of blood T cell repertoires in COVID-19. Generated by immunoSEQ multiplex PCR, the TCRdb table keeps only in-frame clones and is missing some. The table lists 200,000 to 250,000 clones, around 80% of them singletons. The sample comprised peripheral blood. The receptors come from a woman aged 55 to 70 who had recovered from COVID-19.

V gene TRBV7-3 combines with J gene TRBJ2-3, with D perhaps TRBD1 (6 bases). Germline CDR1 SGHTA, CDR2 FQGTGA. This CDR3 region has 14 residues. V lost 5 bases and J lost 2, with 11 bases in between. DNA of the CDR3: TGTGCCAGCAGCCAGGGGTATTACACAGATACGCAGTATTTT. It translates to CASSQGYYTDTQYF.

This clone has only one observation. The V and J genes are TRBV7-9 and TRBJ1-2; no definite D call. Trimming shortened V by 1 base and J by 8 bases, and 8 bases separated the two germline ends. CDR1 is SEHNR, CDR2 FQNEAQ, per germline (reference sequence). The length of the CDR3 is 12 residues. Here the CDR3 reads CASSLEAGGYTF. The CDR3 nucleotides are TGTGCCAGCAGCTTAGAGGCGGGGGGCTACACCTTC.

The V call is TRBV18, the J call TRBJ2-7; TRBD1 matches at 7 bases. Germline loops: CDR1 KGHSH, CDR2 LQKENI. J gave up 3 bases and V 5 bases, and 4 bases lay outside the gene matches. The CDR3 is 13 residues long. This CDR3 is CASSAGTDYEQYF. In DNA, the CDR3 is TGTGCCAGCTCAGCCGGGACAGACTACGAGCAGTACTTC.

The sample holds a few counts of this clone. V usage is TRBV19 and J usage is TRBJ2-2, with D perhaps TRBD2 (6 bases). The CDR3 has 15 residues. CDR1 LNHDA and CDR2 SQIVND come from the germline V gene (reference sequence). V dropped 5 bases and J dropped 3 bases, with 13 bases sitting between them. In DNA, the CDR3 is TGTGCCAGTAGTCCCTCCGGGACTCACACCGGGGAGCTGTTTTTT. As protein: CASSPSGTHTGELFF.

This clone was detected a few times. The chain combines TRBV19 with TRBJ1-1, with a tentative D call TRBD1 (6 bases). CDR3 length equals 13 residues. Between the trimmed V and J ends, which lost 7 bases and 0 bases, there was a span of 9 bases. Germline V gene lookup returns CDR1 LNHDA and CDR2 SQIVND (reference sequence). CDR3 in amino acids: CASTRDMNTEAFF. The CDR3 DNA reads as TGTGCCAGTACCAGGGACATGAACACTGAAGCTTTCTTT. The full variable domain, completed using reference TRBV19 and TRBJ1-1, is DGGITQSPKYLFRKEGQNVTLSCEQNLNHDAMYWYRQDPGQGLRLIYYSQIVNDFQKGDIAEGYSVSREKKESFPLTVTSAQKNPTAFYLCASTRDMNTEAFFGQGTRLTVV.